A selection of T cell receptor beta chains follows, all from one sample in a study of chemoradiotherapy in HPV16-positive cancers. Assay: immunoSEQ multiplex PCR; the TCRdb copy retains only in-frame clones and omits some. The profile covers approximately 14,000 clones, with approximately 86% appearing a single time and approximately 3.5% taken by the ten largest. Here the sequenced sample was blood, taken from a patient who underwent chemoradiotherapy. These receptors originate from a human donor with HPV-associated anogenital cancer. Both conserved end residues are part of each CDR3. Each record gives: CDR3 length, clone size, J gene, V gene, D gene, CDR3 DNA, CDR3 protein. A D gene is named only where the DNA matches it firmly. Part of the rows lack a size; the others show once, few, many or a class for expanded clones.

16 | NA | TRBJ1-5 | TRBV10-3 | NA | TGTGCCATCAGTGAGGGGTCAACCTATAGCAATCAGCCCCAGCATTTT | CAISEGSTYSNQPQHF
13 | NA | TRBJ2-1 | TRBV14 | NA | TGTGCCAGCAGCCAAGTAGGGCTTCCCTACGCGTTCTTC | CASSQVGLPYAFF
12 | NA | TRBJ1-2 | TRBV28 | NA | TGTGCCAGCAGTCCGGGTAATTATGGCTACACCTTC | CASSPGNYGYTF
18 | NA | TRBJ2-7 | TRBV7-6 | TRBD2 | TGTGCCAGCAGCCCAGCGGGATGGGGACTAGCGGGAGCTGTGGAGCAGTACTTC | CASSPAGWGLAGAVEQYF
13 | NA | TRBJ1-2 | TRBV25-1 | NA | TGTGCCAGCAGGGACGAGGGTTCCTATGGCTACACCTTC | CASRDEGSYGYTF
15 | NA | TRBJ2-3 | TRBV5-3 | NA | TGTGCCAGAAGCCTCCGGGACCAAGGCACAGATACGCAGTATTTT | CARSLRDQGTDTQYF
16 | NA | TRBJ1-1 | TRBV19 | TRBD1 | TGTGCCAGTAGTACCCTACAGGGGGCCGGGAACACTGAAGCTTTCTTT | CASSTLQGAGNTEAFF
13 | once | TRBJ2-7 | TRBV19 | NA | TGTGCCAGTAGTATGGGTCCATCATACGAGCAGTACTTC | CASSMGPSYEQYF
15 | few | TRBJ1-5 | TRBV10-3 | NA | TGTGCCATCAGCCGGGACAAGTATAGCAATCAGCCCCAGCATTTT | CAISRDKYSNQPQHF
14 | NA | TRBJ1-5 | TRBV5-6 | NA | TGTGCCAGCAGCTTGGTTGATAGCAATCAGCCCCAGCATTTT | CASSLVDSNQPQHF